This T cell receptor (beta chain) emerged from a study of cytomegalovirus exposure and HLA in healthy donors. Study-wide results and limits: The study labeled 164 TCR beta chains cytomegalovirus-associated. Subsequent analysis showed first-cohort TCR clusters tending to co-occur in 120 validation repertoires.

This clone was seen a few times. The antigen remains undetermined. V shed 7 bases, J shed 8 bases, and the junction held 11 bases outside the gene matches. Germline values: CDR1 MNHNS, CDR2 SASEGT. The CDR3 consists of 15 residues. Generated by immunoSEQ multiplex PCR, the TCRdb table keeps only in-frame clones and is missing some. The sample lists roughly 75,000 clones; approximately 93% were seen once. The sequence was collected from a man between 18 and 35 years old in good health and CMV-seropositive. Sequenced material: PBMCs. The rearrangement joins TRBV6-1 to TRBJ1-4; TRBD1 agrees at 9 bases. The CDR3 protein is CASNKGQGFLEKLFF. CDR3 coding DNA: TGTGCCAGCAATAAGGGACAGGGTTTTTTAGAAAAACTGTTTTTT.